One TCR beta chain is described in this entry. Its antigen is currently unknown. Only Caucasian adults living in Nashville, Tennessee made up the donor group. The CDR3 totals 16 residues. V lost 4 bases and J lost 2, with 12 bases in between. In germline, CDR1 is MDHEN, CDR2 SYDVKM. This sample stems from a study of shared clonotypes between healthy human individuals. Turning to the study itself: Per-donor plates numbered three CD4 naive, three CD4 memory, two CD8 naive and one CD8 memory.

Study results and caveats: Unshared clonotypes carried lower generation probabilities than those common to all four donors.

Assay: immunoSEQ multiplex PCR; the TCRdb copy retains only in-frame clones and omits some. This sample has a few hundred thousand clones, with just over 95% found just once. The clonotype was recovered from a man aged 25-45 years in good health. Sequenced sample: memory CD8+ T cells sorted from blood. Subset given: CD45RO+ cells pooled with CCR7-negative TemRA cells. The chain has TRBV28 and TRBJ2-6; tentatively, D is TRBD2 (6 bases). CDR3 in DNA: TGTGCCAGCAGTTCCGGGACTTTAACTGGGGCCAACGTCCTGACTTTC. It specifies CASSSGTLTGANVLTF. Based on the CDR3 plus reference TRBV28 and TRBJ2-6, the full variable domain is DVKVTQSSRYLVKRTGEKVFLECVQDMDHENMFWYRQDPGLGLRLIYFSYDVKMKEKGDIPEGYSVSREKKERFSLILESASTNQTSMYLCASSSGTLTGANVLTFGAGSRLTVL.